These T cell receptor beta chains were read from a single sample in a study of blood T cell repertoires in COVID-19. The protocol was immunoSEQ multiplex PCR, while the TCRdb copy is restricted to in-frame clones and leaves out a portion. There are 50,000 to 55,000 clones in the sample; approximately 85% occur only once, and approximately 6.9% lies in the top ten. Input material: peripheral blood. These TCRs come from a man between 60 and 75 years old with acute or convalescent COVID-19. CDR3s include the opening cysteine and the closing phenylalanine or tryptophan. D genes are given only for firm matches. Clone size is shown for a subset of rows, as once, few, many or a class of expanded clone.

once	TRBV18	.	TRBJ2-3	TGTGCCAGCTCACCTACGACTAGTGACGATACGCAGTATTTT	CASSPTTSDDTQYF
.	TRBV5-6	TRBD1	TRBJ1-2	TGTGCCAGCAGCCCCGGGACAGCCCCTCCGTACACCTTC	CASSPGTAPPYTF
.	TRBV2	TRBD1	TRBJ2-5	TGTGCCAGCAGTCCGGGACAGGGCGCAGAGACCCAGTACTTC	CASSPGQGAETQYF
.	TRBV4-1	.	TRBJ1-3	TGCGCCAGCAGCCTACCGGCAGGGACTGGAAACACCATATATTTT	CASSLPAGTGNTIYF
.	TRBV7-9	.	TRBJ1-1	TGCGCAACCTTAAGGCTTGGGCAAGGGGGGAACACTGAAGCTTTCTTT	CATLRLGQGGNTEAFF
.	TRBV6-1	TRBD1	TRBJ2-7	TGTGCCAGCAGTGACCTTCGGACAGGGGCCTACGAGCAGTACTTC	CASSDLRTGAYEQYF
.	TRBV19	TRBD2	TRBJ2-7	TGTGCCAGTAGTCTTAGACTAGCGTGGGCGAGCTCCTACGAGCAGTACTTC	CASSLRLAWASSYEQYF
.	TRBV2	TRBD1	TRBJ2-2	TGTGCCAGCACCAGACAGGGGGCTAAGGCCGGGGAGCTGTTTTTT	CASTRQGAKAGELFF
.	TRBV5-1	TRBD2	TRBJ2-1	TGCGCCAGCAGCATAAGCGGGAGCGTTGACGGTGAGCAGTTCTTC	CASSISGSVDGEQFF
.	TRBV11-2	.	TRBJ2-7	TGTGCCAGCAGCTTGAGAGGAGCCTACGAGCAGTACTTC	CASSLRGAYEQYF
.	TRBV7-3	.	TRBJ2-3	TGTGCCAGCAGCTTAGGCCACACAGATACGCAGTATTTT	CASSLGHTDTQYF
.	TRBV30	TRBD1	TRBJ1-6	TGTGCCTGGAGTGTACAGGGGGCTGGATCACCCCTCCACTTT	CAWSVQGAGSPLHF
.	TRBV30	TRBD1	TRBJ1-1	TGTGCCTGGAGCTTAGATGGGACAGGGGTTACTGAAGCTTTCTTT	CAWSLDGTGVTEAFF
.	TRBV5-8	TRBD1	TRBJ1-1	TGTGCCAGCAGCTTGGTCGGGACAGGGAGCTCTGAAGCTTTCTTT	CASSLVGTGSSEAFF
.	TRBV7-9	TRBD1	TRBJ1-2	TGTGCCAGCAGCTTAGGATATGGGACAGCCTCTTCTAACTATGGCTACACCTTC	CASSLGYGTASSNYGYTF
.	TRBV5-4	TRBD2	TRBJ2-4	TGTGCCAGCAGCTTGGAGCTTGCGGGAGGGCCCTCAAACATTCAGTACTTC	CASSLELAGGPSNIQYF